This entry is about one T cell receptor beta chain. Together with a sample-barcoded 5' primer, a J-beta primer mix was included in a second PCR lasting about 7 to 12 cycles. TCRdb ran MiXCR on the 5' RACE reads and lists one entry per CDR3 protein. The sample records over 700,000 distinct CDR3 sequences, approximately 25% being singletons. These data belong to a study of blood T cells in healthy people across ages. V was clipped by 3 bases and J by 4 bases; unmatched bases: 6. CDR1 and CDR2 (germline): DFQATT, SNEGSKA (reference sequence). The CDR3 contains 14 residues. The data also belong to a second study, concerning T cells of mothers and their children.

The sample taken for sequencing was blood. The chain couples TRBV20-1 to TRBJ2-1, with 7 positions matching TRBD2. This clonotype originated in a boy aged 10-17 years in good health. As DNA, the CDR3 is TGCAGTGCTAGGACGCTAGCGGAGTACAATGAGCAGTTCTTC. Translated, it gives CSARTLAEYNEQFF.